These 5 T cell receptor beta chains share one sample of origin, sequenced in a study of CXCR3-negative and CXCR3-positive naive CD8 T cells. Study-wide points: Naive cells that were CXCR3-positive had more hydrophobic TRB CDR3s (compared with CXCR3-negative naive cells).

Their antigens remain unidentified. Carrying UMI labels, the TRB cDNA libraries were prepared through 5' RACE. TCRdb re-called the 5' RACE reads; one entry per CDR3 protein, DNA not given. Seen in this sample are around 5,000 distinct CDR3 sequences; the ten most common clones hold 2% to 2.5%. The source material was naive CXCR3+ CD8+ T cells from blood. Specified subset: CD45RO-CCR7+CD27+CD95- naive CD8+ T cells expressing CXCR3 (TNR3+). These receptors were taken from a human donor in good health. Some clones in this sample may be carry-over from other donors' samples.

J is TRBJ2-7 and V is TRBV7-3. The germline CDR1 and CDR2 sequences are SGHTA and FQGTGA. The CDR3 loop spans 12 amino acids. CDR3 residues: CASSLNGREQYF.

This clonotype ranks as medium-sized in terms of frequency. CDR3 amino acids: CSARVRGQETQYF. V usage is TRBV20-1 and J usage is TRBJ2-5; as DNA is missing, the TRBD1 call by TCRdb cannot be tested. This CDR3 is built from 13 residues. Germline CDR1 reads DFQATT; CDR2 reads SNEGSKA (reference sequence).

The chain carries TRBV29-1 and TRBJ2-1; the TCRdb call, TRBD2, lacks DNA for checking. Per the germline V gene, CDR1 is SQVTM and CDR2 is ANQGSEA. The CDR3 spans 14 residues. CDR3: CSSWTSGNYNEQFF.

This clonotype registers medium-sized by frequency. This chain uses TRBV28 with TRBJ2-1. This CDR3 is 12 amino acids long. Germline lookup yields CDR1 MDHEN and CDR2 SYDVKM. This chain's CDR3 is CASSHGNNEQFF.

The chain recombines TRBV29-1 with TRBJ2-7. The CDR3 loop spans 14 amino acids. Germline values: CDR1 SQVTM, CDR2 ANQGSEA. The CDR3 sequence: CSVEDEQRPYEQYF.